This T cell receptor beta chain appears in the sequencing data of a study of blood T cell repertoires in COVID-19. About the research overall: The United States, Italy and Spain supplied acute and convalescent COVID-19 samples. In each case, the material was cDNA or gDNA derived from T cells, B-cell-depleted T cells, or PBMCs.

How the authors handled the data: From reference gene primer amplification, estimates of nucleated cell counts were derived. Libraries were prepared by immunoSEQ multiplex PCR; TCRdb keeps only in-frame clonotypes and omits some of them. The V and J calls and the clone size are those of that table, but D and trimming were determined from the DNA. The sample contains about 100,000 clones, almost 90% of which appear only once. Trimming removed 3 bases from V and 2 bases from J, with 29 bases in between. Germline CDR1 MGHRA, CDR2 YSYEKL. The CDR3 sequence is 21 residues long. The V and J genes are TRBV4-1 and TRBJ1-3; maybe TRBD1 (5 bases). The source material was peripheral blood. The TCR originated in a human donor in a cohort sampled during active COVID-19. In nucleotides, the CDR3 is TGCGCCAGCAGCCATCCCAGTCTTAACAGGTCAACACACCCAACTGGAAACACCATATATTTT. This encodes CASSHPSLNRSTHPTGNTIYF.